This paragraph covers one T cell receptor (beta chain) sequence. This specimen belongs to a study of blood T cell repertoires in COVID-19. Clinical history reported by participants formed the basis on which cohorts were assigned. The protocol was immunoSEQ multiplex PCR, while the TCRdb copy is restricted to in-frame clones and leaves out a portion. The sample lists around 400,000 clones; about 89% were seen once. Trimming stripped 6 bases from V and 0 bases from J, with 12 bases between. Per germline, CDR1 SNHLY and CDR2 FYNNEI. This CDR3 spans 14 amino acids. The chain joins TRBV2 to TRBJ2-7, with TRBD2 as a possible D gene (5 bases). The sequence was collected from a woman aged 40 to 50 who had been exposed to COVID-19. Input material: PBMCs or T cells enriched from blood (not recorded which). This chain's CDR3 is CASRAVRDSYEQYF. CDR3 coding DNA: TGTGCCAGCAGGGCAGTCCGGGACTCCTACGAGCAGTACTTC.